Below are 32 T cell receptor beta chains sequenced from a single sample in a study of blood T cells in healthy people across ages. A second roughly 6 to 12 cycle PCR used barcoded and J-beta primers. TCRdb processed the 5' RACE reads anew with MiXCR; each CDR3 protein has one entry. The repertoire includes hundreds of thousands of distinct CDR3 sequences, roughly 21% of them detected once, and roughly 3.9% sits in the top ten. Sequenced input: blood. The receptors come from an older man in good health.

The chain couples TRBV25-1 to TRBJ2-2, with D tentatively TRBD2 (6 bases). The CDR3 has 14 residues. Germline CDR1 is MGHDK and CDR2 is SYGVNS. Trimming cost V 3 bases and J 10 bases, with 15 bases left between them. CDR3 in DNA: TGTGCCAGCAGTGATTTGACTAGTTTGGCGGAGCTGTTTTTT. This translates into CASSDLTSLAELFF.

This clonotype has just a few counts. An end of the junction differs from the germline gene, which may be a read error. The chain links TRBV6-1 to TRBJ2-5; 10 bases agree with TRBD2. CDR3 size: 13 residues. Germline CDR1 MNHNS, CDR2 SASEGT. The CDR3 sequence is CASSEARGSGRCF. In DNA, the CDR3 is TGTGCCAGCAGTGAAGCGCGGGGTAGCGGGAGGTGCTTC.

This sequence joins TRBV2 and TRBJ2-5; unclear D gene. CDR1 is SNHLY and CDR2 is FYNNEI in the germline V gene. The CDR3 extends over 12 amino acids. Trimming stripped 5 bases from V and 5 bases from J, with 9 bases between. The CDR3 coding sequence is TGTGCCAGCAGTAAACCCCCGGAGACCCAGTACTTC. Protein: CASSKPPETQYF.

This clonotype turned up a few times. The chain links TRBV28 to TRBJ2-2; 8 bases map to TRBD1. J gave up 6 bases and V 6 bases, and 6 bases lay outside the gene matches. The CDR3 runs 14 residues. Germline CDR1 and CDR2: MDHEN and SYDVKM. CDR3 in amino acids: CASRPGGAPGELFF. Here the CDR3 DNA reads TGTGCCAGCAGACCAGGGGGCGCCCCCGGGGAGCTGTTTTTT.

The V call is TRBV2, the J call TRBJ2-5; 9 bases fit TRBD2. In germline, CDR1 is SNHLY, CDR2 FYNNEI. The ends lost 5 bases at V and 5 bases at J; junction bases unmatched: 6. The CDR3 spans 14 residues. CDR3 in amino acids: CASSWNSGSETQYF. The CDR3 region has the DNA TGTGCCAGCAGTTGGAATAGCGGGAGTGAGACCCAGTACTTC.

At least ten counts were recorded for this clonotype. The junction shows a germline mismatch at one end, possibly a read error. V is TRBV5-1 and J is TRBJ2-5; D remains unclear. Per the germline V gene, CDR1 is SGHRS and CDR2 is YFSETQ. There are 11 residues in the CDR3. In DNA, the CDR3 is TGTGCCAGCAGCGTACAAGAGACCCAGTACTTC. The encoded protein is CASSVQETQYF.

A few counts support this clonotype. This chain connects TRBV7-6 to TRBJ2-6; 10 nucleotides match TRBD1. Germline V gives CDR1 SGHVS, CDR2 FNYEAQ. V lost 2 bases to trimming and J lost 0 bases; unmatched junction nucleotides: 7. CDR3 length: 19 residues. CDR3 bases: TGTGCCAGCAGCTTAAGTGGACAGGGGGAGGTCTCTGGGGCCAACGTCCTGACTTTC. Protein product: CASSLSGQGEVSGANVLTF.

J is TRBJ1-1 and V is TRBV7-9; D gene ambiguous. Trimming stripped 6 bases from V and 4 bases from J, with 21 bases between. The CDR3 consists of 16 residues. Germline values: CDR1 SEHNR, CDR2 FQNEAQ (reference sequence). CDR3 amino acids: CASSPRLDTRTTEAFF. The CDR3 DNA reads as TGTGCCAGCAGTCCAAGGTTAGACACTCGAACCACTGAAGCTTTCTTT.

This CDR3 is CASGLGTSGYNEQFF. The DNA for the CDR3 is TGTGCTAGTGGTTTAGGGACTAGCGGATACAATGAGCAGTTCTTC. The chain carries TRBV12-5 and TRBJ2-5; TRBD2 matches at 11 bases. TRBJ2-1 matches the DNA end more closely, so the J call is doubtful. This CDR3 is built from 15 residues. The germline CDR1 and CDR2 sequences are LGHNT and FRNRAP.

The V call is TRBV6-4, the J call TRBJ2-5; tentatively, D is TRBD2 (5 bases). V lost 6 bases, J lost 5 bases, and 10 bases lay in between. The CDR3 loop spans 12 amino acids. CDR1 and CDR2 (germline): MRHNA, SNTAGT. The CDR3 loop reads CASRKGGETQYF. The CDR3 DNA is TGTGCCAGCAGGAAGGGCGGGGAGACCCAGTACTTC.

This clonotype turned up a few times. DNA of the CDR3: TGTGCCAGCAGCTCCCTCGGGGGGTCGACTATATACGAGCAGTACTTC. This encodes CASSSLGGSTIYEQYF. The genes are TRBV7-9 and TRBJ2-7; TRBD2 agrees at 7 bases. Losses at the gene ends were 4 bases for V and 4 bases for J; bases not matched to a gene: 13. Germline CDR1 SEHNR, CDR2 FQNEAQ (reference sequence). The CDR3 runs 16 residues.

A few counts support this clonotype. This rearrangement joins TRBV3-1 to TRBJ2-3, with TRBD1 identical over 9 bases. The length of the CDR3 is 15 residues. V was clipped by 4 bases and J by 2 bases; unmatched bases: 4. Germline values: CDR1 LGHDT, CDR2 YNNKEL (reference sequence). The CDR3 DNA sequence: TGTGCCAGCAGCCTGGGGACAGGGTACACAGATACGCAGTATTTT. Protein: CASSLGTGYTDTQYF.

This clonotype was seen only a few times. The chain recombines TRBV5-1 with TRBJ1-1; D possibly corresponds to TRBD1 (6 bases). V was pared by 5 bases and J by 3 bases, with 17 bases between. Germline V gene sequence: CDR1 SGHRS, CDR2 YFSETQ. This CDR3 is 15 amino acids long. The CDR3 sequence is CASSPLVPGDTEAFF. In DNA form, the CDR3 reads TGCGCCAGCAGTCCCCTAGTTCCAGGGGACACTGAAGCTTTCTTT.

The CDR3 coding sequence is TGTGCCAGTACAACGTGGGAGACCTCTGGGGCCAACGTCCTGACTTTC. Translated, it gives CASTTWETSGANVLTF. The chain recombines TRBV19 with TRBJ2-6, with a tentative D call TRBD2 (5 bases). Germline assignment: CDR1 LNHDA and CDR2 SQIVND (reference sequence). V was shortened by 7 bases and J by 0 bases, with 13 bases between the two germline ends. CDR3 size: 16 residues.

This sequence joins TRBV10-3 and TRBJ2-4; D possibly corresponds to TRBD2 (6 bases). The V end was cut by 3 bases, the J end by 8 bases, with 11 bases between. This CDR3 is built from 13 residues. Germline CDR1 reads ENHRY; CDR2 reads SYGVKD. CDR3 coding DNA: TGTGCCATCAGTGACGGGAGAGGAGACATTCAGTACTTC. Its protein is CAISDGRGDIQYF.

This chain connects TRBV12-3 or TRBV12-4 to TRBJ2-4, with TRBD2 as a possible D gene (5 bases). V dropped 1 base and J dropped 1 base, with 11 bases sitting between them. CDR3 size: 16 residues. In nucleotides, the CDR3 is TGTGCCAGCAGTTTAGTAGGGAGCAGGGCCAAAAACATTCAGTACTTC. Protein sequence: CASSLVGSRAKNIQYF.

The rearrangement links TRBV20-1 to TRBJ2-5; D remains ambiguous. The CDR3 consists of 11 residues. Trimming pared 8 bases from V and 5 bases from J, leaving 12 bases between. CDR1 is DFQATT, CDR2 SNEGSKA, per germline (reference sequence). Here the CDR3 reads CSSKVIETQYF. CDR3 nucleotides: TGCAGTAGCAAAGTTATTGAGACCCAGTACTTC.

The gene calls are TRBV5-1 and TRBJ1-2; the D gene is possibly TRBD1 (6 bases). CDR3 size: 15 residues. V lost 4 bases and J lost 0, with 13 bases in between. The germline gives CDR1 SGHRS, CDR2 YFSETQ. CDR3 sequence (DNA): TGCGCCAGCAGCGATTTAGGACAGCCTAACTATGGCTACACCTTC. Protein product: CASSDLGQPNYGYTF.

The chain is built from TRBV6-2 or TRBV6-3 and TRBJ2-5; TRBD1 might be the D (6 bases). With the DNA end fitting TRBJ2-7 better, the J assignment may be wrong. The CDR3 is 16 amino acids. In germline, CDR1 is MNHEY, CDR2 SVGEGT. The CDR3 DNA follows: TGTGCCAGCAGTTATTTGTTGGGGGCGTATTCCTACGAGCAGTACTTC. It codes for CASSYLLGAYSYEQYF.

In this sample, this clonotype turned up a few times. The conserved phenylalanine or tryptophan is not found at the CDR3 terminus, so this likely reflects a read error. This chain uses TRBV12-3 or TRBV12-4 with TRBJ2-1, with 8 bases lining up with TRBD1. Trimming at V came to 6 bases and at J to 4 bases, leaving 8 bases not matched to a gene. The CDR3 covers 15 residues. DNA of the CDR3: TGTGCCAGCAGATTCGGGACAGGAAATTACAATGAGCAGTTCCTC. This encodes CASRFGTGNYNEQFL.

The chain couples TRBV29-1 to TRBJ2-5; TRBD2 is a possible D gene (6 bases). The DNA end lines up better with TRBJ2-1; the J call may be wrong. Germline assignment: CDR1 SQVTM and CDR2 ANQGSEA. This CDR3 has 14 residues. CDR3 sequence reads: CSVAFRGEYNEQFF. In DNA, the CDR3 is TGCAGCGTTGCTTTCCGCGGGGAGTACAATGAGCAGTTCTTC.

The J gene is TRBJ2-3, the V gene TRBV7-9; weak D call: TRBD2 (6 bases). The CDR3 loop spans 16 amino acids. CDR1 and CDR2 (germline): SEHNR, FQNEAQ (reference sequence). Trimming took off 2 bases at V and 5 bases at J, with 17 bases between the two ends. DNA for the CDR3: TGTGCCAGCAGCTTAACGGAGCGGAGGGCGGTAGATACGCAGTATTTT. Its protein is CASSLTERRAVDTQYF.

As regards this clonotype: No conserved phenylalanine or tryptophan is present at the end of the CDR3, so a read error is the likely explanation. The gene calls are TRBV20-1 and TRBJ2-7, with D possibly TRBD2 on 6 matching bases. CDR3 length: 15 amino acids. Deletions cut 0 bases from V and 2 bases from J, with 14 bases between. Germline V gene lookup returns CDR1 DFQATT and CDR2 SNEGSKA (reference sequence). The CDR3 DNA reads as TGCAGTGCTAGAGATCGTTCTAGCGCTACCTACGAGCAGTACTCC. This encodes CSARDRSSATYEQYS.

This clonotype came up a few times. J is TRBJ2-5 and V is TRBV7-8; D possibly matches TRBD1 or TRBD2 (5 bases each). Germline V gene sequence: CDR1 SGHVS, CDR2 FQNEAQ. V was shortened by 1 base and J by 1 base, with 10 bases between the two germline ends. The CDR3 is made up of 15 amino acids. The CDR3 region is CASSLGGSPQETQYF. CDR3 coding DNA: TGTGCCAGCAGCTTAGGGGGGAGTCCCCAAGAGACCCAGTACTTC.

This clonotype turned up a few times. This sequence joins TRBV18 and TRBJ2-7; D gene unclear. The CDR3 is made up of 13 amino acids. Germline V CDR1 and CDR2: KGHSH, LQKENI. V lost 1 base and J 3 bases, leaving 7 bases between the germline ends. In nucleotides, the CDR3 is TGTGCCAGCTCACCACTCGAGGACTACGAGCAGTACTTC. It yields the protein CASSPLEDYEQYF.

The rearrangement links TRBV24-1 to TRBJ2-4, with 9 bases aligning to TRBD1. The V and J ends lost 3 bases and 7 bases, in that order; junction bases with no gene match: 9. CDR1 KGHDR and CDR2 SFDVKD come from the germline V gene. This CDR3 is built from 16 residues. The CDR3 region is CATSDLSGTGRNIQYF. DNA for the CDR3: TGTGCCACCAGTGATCTTTCTGGGACAGGGAGGAACATTCAGTACTTC.

The sample holds many counts of this clonotype. This chain links TRBV5-6 with TRBJ2-1, with no clear D. The V gene's germline CDR1 is SGHDT and CDR2 YYEEEE. V lost 1 base to trimming and J lost 16 bases, with 15 bases between them. This CDR3 region has 12 residues. This chain's CDR3 is CASSLQKGLRFF. The CDR3 region has the DNA TGTGCCAGCAGCTTGCAAAAGGGCCTTAGATTCTTC.

This clonotype was seen repeatedly, ten times or more. V and J are TRBV20-1 and TRBJ2-3, with 10 positions matching TRBD2. Germline lookup yields CDR1 DFQATT and CDR2 SNEGSKA (reference sequence). V dropped 6 bases and J dropped 4; count of bases not matched to a gene: 13. The CDR3 has 16 residues. CDR3 DNA: TGCAGTGCCGGCTCTAGCGGGAGTACGATCGCAGATACGCAGTATTTT. Translating it yields CSAGSSGSTIADTQYF.

The J gene is TRBJ2-2, the V gene TRBV6-2 or TRBV6-3; D possibly corresponds to TRBD1 (5 bases). This CDR3 comprises 14 residues. Germline-derived CDR1 and CDR2 are MNHEY and SVGEGT. Trimming left V 6 bases short and J 3 bases short, with 11 bases between. The CDR3: CASSRFRDTGELFF. The CDR3 nucleotides read TGTGCCAGCAGCCGATTCAGGGACACCGGGGAGCTGTTTTTT.

A few counts support this clonotype. The chain has TRBV6-6 and TRBJ2-4, with TRBD1 matching over 8 bases. The germline CDR1 and CDR2 sequences are MNHNY and SVGAGI (reference sequence). V lost 0 bases to trimming and J lost 7 bases; unmatched junction nucleotides: 8. The length of the CDR3 is 16 residues. For the CDR3, the DNA is TGTGCCAGCAGTTACTCGCCGGGACAGGTCTTTAACATTCAGTACTTC. This sequence encodes CASSYSPGQVFNIQYF.

This clonotype was detected a few times. The chain joins TRBV7-9 to TRBJ1-1, with 8 bases aligning to TRBD1. There are 15 residues in the CDR3. Germline trimming cut 0 bases from V and 8 bases from J; bases unmatched to any gene: 8. CDR1 SEHNR and CDR2 FQNEAQ come from the germline V gene (reference sequence). For the CDR3, the DNA is TGTGCCAGCAGCTTAGCCAGGACAGGGACGAGCGAAGCTTTCTTT. It translates to CASSLARTGTSEAFF. The whole variable domain, remainder taken from reference TRBV7-9 and TRBJ1-1, is DTGVSQNPRHKITKRGQNVTFRCDPISEHNRLYWYRQTLGQGPEFLTYFQNEAQLEKSRLLSDRFSAERPKGSFSTLEIQRTEQGDSAMYLCASSLARTGTSEAFFGQGTRLTVV.

This clonotype showed up just a few times. CDR3 in amino acids: CASSISSGSSYNEQFF. The CDR3 nucleotides read TGTGCCAGCAGCATTTCCAGCGGGAGTTCCTACAATGAGCAGTTCTTC. The chain couples TRBV9 to TRBJ2-1; 8 bases match TRBD2. With V trimmed by 4 bases and J by 1 base, 7 bases remained unmatched. Germline CDR1 is SGDLS and CDR2 is YYNGEE. The CDR3 contains 16 residues.